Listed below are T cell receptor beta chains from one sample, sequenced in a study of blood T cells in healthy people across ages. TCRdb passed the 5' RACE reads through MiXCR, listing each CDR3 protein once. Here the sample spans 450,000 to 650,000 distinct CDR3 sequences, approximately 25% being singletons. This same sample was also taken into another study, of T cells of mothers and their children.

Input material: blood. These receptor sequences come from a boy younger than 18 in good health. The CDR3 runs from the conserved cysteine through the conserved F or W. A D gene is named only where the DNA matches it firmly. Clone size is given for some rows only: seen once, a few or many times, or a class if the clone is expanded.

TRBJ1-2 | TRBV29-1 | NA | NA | TGCAGCGTCCAAGGGACTTCGTATGGCTACACCTTC | CSVQGTSYGYTF
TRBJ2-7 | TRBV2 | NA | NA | TGTGCCAGCAGTGAAATAGAAGACAGCTCCTACGAGCAGTACTTC | CASSEIEDSSYEQYF
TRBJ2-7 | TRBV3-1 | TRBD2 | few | TGTGCCAGCAGCCAAGATATAAGGACTAGCGGTTCTCTATCCTACGAGCAGTACTTC | CASSQDIRTSGSLSYEQYF
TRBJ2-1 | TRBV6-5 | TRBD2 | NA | TGTGCCAGCACCGACCCTAGCGGGAGTACGAATGAGCAGTTCTTC | CASTDPSGSTNEQFF
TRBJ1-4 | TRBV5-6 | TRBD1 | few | TGTGCCAGCAGCAAGGACAGGCCTAATGAAAAACTGTTTTTT | CASSKDRPNEKLFF
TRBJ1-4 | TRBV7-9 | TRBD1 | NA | TGTGCCAGCAGCCCCGGGACAGGGGGATTGGCGACTAATGAAAAACTGTTTTTT | CASSPGTGGLATNEKLFF
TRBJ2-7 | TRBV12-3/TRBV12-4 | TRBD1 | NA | TGTGCCAGCAGTCACCGCCGGACAGGCGAGCAGTACTTC | CASSHRRTGEQYF
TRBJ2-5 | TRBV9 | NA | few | TGTGCCAGCAGCGGTAGTTTTGGCAGCAATGAGCGGTTCTTC | CASSGSFGSNERFF
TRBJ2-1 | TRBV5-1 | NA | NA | TGCGCCAGCAGCCCAGAGTGGGGGAGCTCCTACAATGAGCAGTTCTTC | CASSPEWGSSYNEQFF
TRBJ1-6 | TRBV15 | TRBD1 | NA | TGTGCCACCAGCAGAGATCCCAGGGGGAATGGATCACCCCTCCACTTT | CATSRDPRGNGSPLHF
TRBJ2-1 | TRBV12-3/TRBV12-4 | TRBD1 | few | TGTGCCAGCAGTTTAACGGACAGGGGGAACAATGAGCAGTTCTTC | CASSLTDRGNNEQFF
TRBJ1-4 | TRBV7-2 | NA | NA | TGTGCCAGCAGCCGGGGGAGATCTAATGAAAAACTGTTTTTT | CASSRGRSNEKLFF
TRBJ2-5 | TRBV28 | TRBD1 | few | TGTGCCAGCAGGGTCGAACAGGGGGCACAAGAGACCCAGTACTTC | CASRVEQGAQETQYF
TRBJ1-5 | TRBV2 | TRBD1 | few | TGTGCCAGCAGGGCCGGGACAGCAACCAATCAGCCCCAGCATTTT | CASRAGTATNQPQHF
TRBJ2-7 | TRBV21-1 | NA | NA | TGTGCCAGCAGCAAAGATACTAGCGGGAGGGCGTACGAGCAGTACTTC | CASSKDTSGRAYEQYF
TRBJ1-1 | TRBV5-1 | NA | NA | TGCGCCAGCAGCTTGCCTCGGGAGGAGGCTTTCTTT | CASSLPREEAFF
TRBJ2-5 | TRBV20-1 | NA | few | TGCAGTGCTTCCAATCCGGGGGTGGGGGAGCAGTACTTC | CSASNPGVGEQYF
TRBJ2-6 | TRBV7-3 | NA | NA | TGTGCCAGCAGCCAAGGGGCCCCTAATTGGTCTGGGGCCAACGTCCTGACTTTC | CASSQGAPNWSGANVLTF
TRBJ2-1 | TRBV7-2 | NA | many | TGTGCCAGCAGAATCCCTCACGATGTCTCTTTCTTC | CASRIPHDVSFF